The 24 T cell receptor beta chains listed next were all sequenced from one sample in a study of post-analysis software for immune sequencing data. Study results and limitations: Controls showed lower frequencies than patients for five TRBV segments, and TRBV5-6, TRBV5-1 and TRBV20-1 were among these.

Their recognized antigens are unknown. Built from TCR beta cDNA, the libraries had unique molecular identifiers in them. Each CDR3 protein gets one entry after TCRdb re-called the PCR reads with MiXCR. Of 650,000 to 850,000 distinct CDR3 sequences in the sample, under 70% were seen once. The source material was blood. Receptors were obtained from a girl between 10 and 17 years old with multiple sclerosis.

The chain is built from TRBV12-3 or TRBV12-4 and TRBJ2-5, with D perhaps TRBD2 (6 bases). The V end was cut by 5 bases, the J end by 1 base, with 17 bases between. The CDR3 has 16 residues. In DNA form, the CDR3 reads TGTGCCAGCAGTCCCATTAGGGCGGGGTCCCAAGAGACCCAGTACTTC. It codes for CASSPIRAGSQETQYF.

The chain couples TRBV27 to TRBJ2-7; D is undetermined. The V end lost 4 bases, the J end lost 2 bases, and 18 bases lay between the germline ends. The CDR3 has 16 amino acids. Germline assignment: CDR1 MNHEY and CDR2 SMNVEV (reference sequence). The CDR3 loop is CASSSLEIGAPYEQYF. The CDR3 coding sequence is TGTGCCAGCAGTTCCCTCGAAATAGGCGCTCCCTACGAGCAGTACTTC.

The CDR3 DNA reads as TGTGCCAGCAGAGTATCCGGGACTAACCGATACGAGCAGTACTTC. The encoded protein is CASRVSGTNRYEQYF. The gene calls are TRBV27 and TRBJ2-7; 7 positions agree with TRBD2. V shed 6 bases and J 4 bases; nucleotides not matched to a gene: 12. CDR3 length: 15 residues. CDR1 is MNHEY, CDR2 SMNVEV, per germline (reference sequence).

This clonotype was seen more than once but under ten times. The chain has TRBV20-1 and TRBJ2-1; 13 positions match TRBD2. Germline assignment: CDR1 DFQATT and CDR2 SNEGSKA (reference sequence). This CDR3 is built from 19 residues. V was clipped by 0 bases and J by 9 bases; unmatched bases: 17. The CDR3 reads CSARDEGLAGVRRSIEQFF. CDR3 bases: TGCAGTGCTAGAGACGAAGGACTAGCGGGAGTTCGCCGGTCAATTGAGCAGTTCTTC.

The chain employs TRBV15 and TRBJ2-7; D may be TRBD2 (5 bases). Trimming took 3 bases from V and 3 from J, leaving 9 bases between them. The germline gives CDR1 LNHNV, CDR2 YYDKDF (reference sequence). This CDR3 has 13 residues. CDR3 sequence reads: CATSRREGYEQYF. Written as DNA, the CDR3 is TGTGCCACCAGCAGGCGCGAGGGCTACGAGCAGTACTTC.

This clonotype has a handful of counts. CDR3 residues: CAISELGREQYF. CDR3 DNA: TGTGCCATCAGTGAGTTGGGGCGGGAGCAGTACTTC. The V and J genes are TRBV10-3 and TRBJ2-7; D possibly corresponds to TRBD1 (5 bases). The CDR3 spans 12 residues. V was cut by 1 base and J by 7 bases, with 8 bases left in between. Germline V lookup: CDR1 ENHRY, CDR2 SYGVKD.

The genes are TRBV10-1 and TRBJ2-7; 9 positions match TRBD1. This CDR3 comprises 14 residues. Germline V CDR1 and CDR2: WNHNN, SYGVQD (reference sequence). Trimming took 3 bases from V and 6 from J; bases not matched to a gene: 6. The CDR3 DNA is TGCGCCAGCAGTGATACTACAGGGGGCGGCGAGCAGTACTTC. Translation gives CASSDTTGGGEQYF.

In regard to this clonotype: At one end, the junction sequence differs from germline, possibly due to a read error. The V and J genes are TRBV9 and TRBJ2-1, with a weak D call TRBD2 (5 bases). CDR3 size: 16 residues. The germline gives CDR1 SGDLS, CDR2 YYNGEE. Here the CDR3 reads CASSVGSASSYDEQFF. CDR3 in DNA: TGTGCCAGCAGCGTAGGTAGCGCTAGCTCCTACGATGAGCAGTTCTTC.

The rearrangement links TRBV20-1 to TRBJ2-1; 7 bases are a match to TRBD2. Unmatched junction bases numbered 12, after V lost 0 bases and J lost 13 bases. CDR1 and CDR2 from the germline V gene are DFQATT and SNEGSKA (reference sequence). This CDR3 contains 14 residues. CDR3 sequence: CSAREAGLGETQFF. The CDR3 DNA is TGCAGTGCTAGAGAAGCGGGGTTAGGAGAGACCCAGTTCTTC.

This clonotype has only a few counts. The rearrangement joins TRBV7-2 to TRBJ2-5; D is unclear. Germline V lookup: CDR1 SGHTA, CDR2 FQGNSA. The CDR3 runs 15 residues. V was cut by 0 bases and J by 5 bases, with 13 bases left in between. CDR3 protein: CASSLAVGRSETQYF. CDR3 nucleotide sequence: TGTGCCAGCAGCTTAGCGGTAGGAAGGTCGGAGACCCAGTACTTC.

The chain joins TRBV20-1 to TRBJ2-1, with 8 bases fitting TRBD2. The CDR3 contains 15 residues. CDR1 and CDR2 (germline): DFQATT, SNEGSKA (reference sequence). With V trimmed by 3 bases and J by 2 bases, 6 bases remained unmatched. The CDR3 sequence: CSASSSGSTYNEQFF. Written as DNA, the CDR3 is TGCAGTGCTAGTTCAAGCGGGAGTACCTACAATGAGCAGTTCTTC.

In its sample, this clonotype was seen a few times. The genes are TRBV20-1 and TRBJ1-2, with D possibly matching TRBD1 (5 bases). The V end lost 3 bases, the J end lost 8 bases, and 13 bases lay between the germline ends. Germline assignment: CDR1 DFQATT and CDR2 SNEGSKA (reference sequence). This CDR3 is built from 12 residues. For the CDR3, the DNA is TGCAGTGCTAGTACAGGCATAGCAGGCTACACCTTC. Translation gives CSASTGIAGYTF.

V gene TRBV29-1 combines with J gene TRBJ1-2; 10 positions agree with TRBD1. Germline V gives CDR1 SQVTM, CDR2 ANQGSEA. V shed 5 bases and J 2 bases; nucleotides not matched to a gene: 2. The CDR3 is 13 residues long. This chain's CDR3 is CSVPGQGNYGYTF. The CDR3 DNA sequence: TGCAGCGTTCCGGGACAGGGGAACTATGGCTACACCTTC.

The chain recombines TRBV30 with TRBJ1-1, with D possibly TRBD1 on 6 matching bases. The germline V and J ends were trimmed by 0 bases and 5 bases, with 10 bases remaining between them. The germline V gene has CDR1 GTSNPN and CDR2 SVGIG (reference sequence). This CDR3 has 13 residues. The CDR3 region is CAWSVMGATEAFF. Written as DNA, the CDR3 is TGTGCCTGGAGTGTAATGGGGGCAACTGAAGCTTTCTTT.

V gene TRBV4-1 combines with J gene TRBJ1-1; perhaps TRBD1 as D (6 bases). The V and J ends lost 1 base and 2 bases respectively, with 14 bases between them. The CDR3 sequence is 16 residues long. CDR1 and CDR2 (germline): MGHRA, YSYEKL. CDR3 DNA sequence: TGCGCCAGCAGCCAAGGCCGAAACAGGGTCAACACTGAAGCTTTCTTT. Its protein is CASSQGRNRVNTEAFF.

The gene calls are TRBV9 and TRBJ1-5, with D possibly matching TRBD1 (5 bases). The CDR3 runs to 15 residues. Germline V CDR1 and CDR2: SGDLS, YYNGEE. Deletions cut 2 bases from V and 3 bases from J, with 12 bases between. CDR3 residues: CASSVTGRINQPQHF. The CDR3 coding sequence is TGTGCCAGCAGCGTGACGGGACGAATCAATCAGCCCCAGCATTTT.

The chain has TRBV29-1 and TRBJ2-1, with D unresolved. The V gene's germline CDR1 is SQVTM and CDR2 ANQGSEA. The CDR3 totals 15 residues. Trimming took off 4 bases at V and 2 bases at J, with 15 bases between the two ends. For the CDR3, the DNA is TGCAGCGTTGCAACGGAACAGCCACCCTACAATGAGCAGTTCTTC. Protein product: CSVATEQPPYNEQFF.

V gene TRBV4-1 combines with J gene TRBJ2-7; D may be TRBD1 (6 bases). This CDR3 region has 17 residues. Germline CDR1 is MGHRA and CDR2 is YSYEKL. Trimming stripped 4 bases from V and 2 bases from J, with 21 bases between. This CDR3 reads CASSLQMASGQPYEQYF. CDR3 coding DNA: TGCGCCAGCAGCCTCCAAATGGCCTCCGGACAGCCCTACGAGCAGTACTTC.

This clonotype appeared a few times. This chain links TRBV4-1 with TRBJ2-7; 7 bases are a match to TRBD2. Trimming cost V 0 bases and J 5 bases; bases outside gene matches: 13. The CDR3 contains 17 residues. CDR1 and CDR2 (germline): MGHRA, YSYEKL. This CDR3 reads CASSQEFSGLPLHEQYF. The CDR3 DNA reads as TGCGCCAGCAGCCAAGAATTTAGCGGGTTGCCCCTCCACGAGCAGTACTTC.

This rearrangement joins TRBV7-2 to TRBJ2-1, with a tentative D call TRBD2 (5 bases). Germline CDR1 reads SGHTA; CDR2 reads FQGNSA. The CDR3 runs 14 residues. Trimming shortened V by 2 bases and J by 10 bases, and 15 bases separated the two germline ends. The CDR3 DNA reads as TGTGCCAGCAGCTTAAAGAGAAATAGCGAGGAGCAGTTCTTC. This gives the protein CASSLKRNSEEQFF. Using reference TRBV7-2 and TRBJ2-1 for the parts outside the CDR3, the full variable domain is GAGVSQSPSNKVTEKGKDVELRCDPISGHTALYWYRQSLGQGLEFLIYFQGNSAPDKSGLPSDRFSAERTGGSVSTLTIQRTQQEDSAVYLCASSLKRNSEEQFFGPGTRLTVL.

This clonotype appeared many times. V is TRBV9 and J is TRBJ2-1; D is ambiguous. The germline V gene has CDR1 SGDLS and CDR2 YYNGEE. The CDR3 covers 13 residues. Between the trimmed V and J ends, which lost 7 bases and 5 bases, there was a span of 13 bases. CDR3 sequence (DNA): TGTGCCAGCGCTCCCCCACCTGACAATGAGCAGTTCTTC. Translation: CASAPPPDNEQFF.

This clonotype was recorded a few times. This sequence joins TRBV20-1 and TRBJ2-1; 8 bases fit TRBD1. With 5 bases clipped from V and 0 bases from J, the junction kept 6 bases outside the gene matches. Looked up from germline, CDR1 is DFQATT and CDR2 is SNEGSKA (reference sequence). This CDR3 is 15 amino acids long. CDR3 in amino acids: CSAPRTGSSYNEQFF. The CDR3 nucleotides are TGCAGTGCTCCGCGGACAGGGAGCTCCTACAATGAGCAGTTCTTC.

The rearrangement links TRBV7-6 to TRBJ2-3, with D perhaps given as TRBD1 or TRBD2 (6 bases each). This CDR3 contains 17 residues. The V end was cut by 5 bases, the J end by 3 bases, with 21 bases between. The V gene's germline CDR1 is SGHVS and CDR2 FNYEAQ. CDR3: CASSRPTAGGGTDTQYF. The DNA of the CDR3 is TGTGCCAGCAGCCGCCCGACCGCAGGAGGGGGGACAGATACGCAGTATTTT.

The chain joins TRBV2 to TRBJ2-7; 14 bases align to TRBD2. The V and J ends lost 7 bases and 5 bases, in that order; junction bases with no gene match: 7. The length of the CDR3 is 15 residues. Germline V CDR1 and CDR2: SNHLY, FYNNEI. The CDR3 DNA is TGTGCCAGCAACCCCCAGGGACTAGCGGGAGACGAGCAGTACTTC. It is translated as CASNPQGLAGDEQYF.